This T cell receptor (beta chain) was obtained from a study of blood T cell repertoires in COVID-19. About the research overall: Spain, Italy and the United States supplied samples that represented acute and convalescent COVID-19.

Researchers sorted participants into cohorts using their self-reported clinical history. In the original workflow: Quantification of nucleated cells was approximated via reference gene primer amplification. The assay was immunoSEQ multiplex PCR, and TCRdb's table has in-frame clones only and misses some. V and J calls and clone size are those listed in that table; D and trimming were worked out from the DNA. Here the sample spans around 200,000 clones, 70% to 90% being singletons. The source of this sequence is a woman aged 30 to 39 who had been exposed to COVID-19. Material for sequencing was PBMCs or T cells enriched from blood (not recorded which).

For the CDR3, the DNA is TGTGCCAGCAGCTTATATTCTTTACAGTTCTTC. Protein: CASSLYSLQFF. The genes are TRBV7-2 and TRBJ2-1; D is undetermined. Germline V lookup: CDR1 SGHTA, CDR2 FQGNSA. The CDR3 has 11 residues. V lost 2 bases and J 13 bases, leaving 9 bases between the germline ends.